A selection of T cell receptor beta chains follows, all from one sample in a study of graft-versus-host responses after intestinal transplantation. Sequencing used immunoSEQ multiplex PCR; TCRdb keeps in-frame clones, though not all of them. The sample has about 92,000 clones; over 80% are singletons. These receptors lack a known antigen. This material consisted of unstimulated CD8+ T cells sorted from spleen or lymph node cells, taken before intestinal transplant. Source of these receptors: a human donor who received an intestinal transplant. Each CDR3 is given with its conserved first and last residue. The D gene is left open where the match is weak. Size tells how often a clone was seen (once, few, many) or the class of an expanded clone, and some rows leave it out.

V gene	clone size	J gene	D gene	CDR3 protein	CDR3 DNA
TRBV27	-	TRBJ1-1	-	CASSPTGLNTEAFF	TGTGCCAGCAGTCCCACGGGGCTGAACACTGAAGCTTTCTTT
TRBV19	-	TRBJ2-1	TRBD1	CANSGTGYNEQFF	TGTGCCAATTCCGGGACAGGCTACAATGAGCAGTTCTTC
TRBV4-1	-	TRBJ1-3	-	CASSQVTENTIYF	TGCGCCAGCAGCCAAGTCACCGAAAACACCATATATTTT
TRBV11-1	-	TRBJ2-7	TRBD1	CASSPGQGGTYEQYF	TGTGCCAGCAGCCCGGGACAGGGGGGGACCTACGAGCAGTACTTC
TRBV5-4	once	TRBJ2-3	TRBD1	CASGRDRGNTDTQYF	TGTGCCAGTGGCCGGGACAGGGGTAACACAGATACGCAGTATTTT
TRBV7-2	-	TRBJ1-5	-	CASSFMGSNQPQHF	TGTGCCAGCAGCTTTATGGGTAGCAATCAGCCCCAGCATTTT
TRBV15	-	TRBJ1-2	-	CATSIYYPGPPGYTF	TGTGCCACCAGCATATACTACCCCGGCCCCCCTGGCTACACCTTC
TRBV9	-	TRBJ2-1	-	CASSAVLRTAFNEQFF	TGTGCCAGCAGCGCGGTCTTGCGAACAGCCTTCAATGAGCAGTTCTTC
TRBV6-5	-	TRBJ1-5	-	CASSAGWSQPQHF	TGTGCCAGCAGTGCAGGGTGGAGTCAGCCCCAGCATTTT
TRBV27	once	TRBJ1-2	-	CASRPDTYYNYGYTF	TGTGCCAGCAGACCCGACACTTATTATAACTATGGCTACACCTTC
TRBV9	-	TRBJ1-1	-	CASNAGPFNMNTEAFF	TGTGCCAGCAACGCAGGGCCTTTCAACATGAACACTGAAGCTTTCTTT
TRBV5-6	-	TRBJ2-3	TRBD2	CASSNSLADSTDTQYF	TGTGCCAGCAGCAACTCACTAGCGGACAGCACAGATACGCAGTATTTT
TRBV28	-	TRBJ2-2	-	CATSDGELFF	TGTGCCACTTCCGACGGGGAGCTGTTTTTT
TRBV27	-	TRBJ2-3	TRBD2	CASRPTSGSTDTQYF	TGTGCCAGCAGACCGACTAGCGGCAGCACAGATACGCAGTATTTT
TRBV6-5	-	TRBJ2-3	-	CASSYYGSSTDTQYF	TGTGCCAGCAGTTATTACGGGAGTAGCACAGATACGCAGTATTTT
TRBV27	-	TRBJ2-1	TRBD2	CASSSITSAHNEQFF	TGTGCCAGCAGTTCCATCACTAGCGCCCACAATGAGCAGTTCTTC
TRBV4-1	-	TRBJ2-1	TRBD2	CASRGLVGSDEQFF	TGCGCCAGCAGAGGACTAGTTGGAAGCGATGAGCAGTTCTTC
TRBV30	-	TRBJ1-2	-	CAWSVLNYGYTF	TGTGCCTGGAGTGTACTCAACTATGGCTATACCTTC
TRBV13	-	TRBJ2-5	-	CASSLGRGETQYF	TGTGCCAGCAGCTTAGGCAGGGGAGAGACCCAGTACTTC
TRBV11-2	-	TRBJ2-7	-	CASSLEDYPSYEQYF	TGTGCCAGCAGCTTAGAGGACTACCCGTCCTACGAGCAGTACTTC
TRBV4-1	few	TRBJ2-1	-	CASSQVFKRNEQFF	TGCGCCAGCAGCCAAGTGTTTAAGAGGAATGAGCAGTTCTTC
TRBV29-1	-	TRBJ2-1	TRBD1	CSVEGGTGGYNEQFF	TGCAGCGTTGAAGGAGGGACAGGGGGTTACAATGAGCAGTTCTTC
TRBV6-4	-	TRBJ2-5	-	CASSDYWAGWNETQYF	TGTGCCAGCAGTGACTATTGGGCAGGGTGGAACGAGACCCAGTACTTC
TRBV6-1	once	TRBJ1-5	-	CASSGGDDQPQHF	TGTGCCAGCAGTGGGGGAGATGATCAGCCCCAGCATTTT
TRBV10-3	-	TRBJ2-7	-	CAIKQGGVYEQYF	TGTGCCATCAAACAGGGCGGGGTATACGAGCAGTACTTC
TRBV6-5	-	TRBJ2-5	TRBD2	CASSQTTSVETQYF	TGTGCCAGCAGTCAAACGACTAGCGTAGAGACCCAGTACTTC
TRBV19	-	TRBJ1-4	TRBD1	CASSPGGSEKLFF	TGTGCCAGTAGTCCAGGGGGGAGTGAAAAACTGTTTTTT
TRBV6-1	-	TRBJ2-7	TRBD2	CASSLAASSYEQYF	TGTGCCAGCAGCCTAGCGGCCTCCTCCTACGAGCAGTACTTC
TRBV4-1	-	TRBJ1-1	TRBD1	CASSQATGGGTEAFF	TGCGCCAGCAGCCAGGCGACAGGGGGCGGCACTGAAGCTTTCTTT
TRBV13	-	TRBJ1-4	-	CASSLRSPTNEKLFF	TGTGCCAGCAGCTTGCGATCCCCAACTAATGAAAAACTGTTTTTT
TRBV13	-	TRBJ2-3	TRBD2	CASSLSWGLAGEGREDTQYF	TGTGCCAGCAGCTTAAGTTGGGGACTAGCGGGAGAGGGGAGAGAAGATACGCAGTATTTT
TRBV6-1	-	TRBJ2-7	-	CASRWGGSYEQYF	TGTGCCAGCAGGTGGGGCGGCTCCTACGAGCAGTACTTC